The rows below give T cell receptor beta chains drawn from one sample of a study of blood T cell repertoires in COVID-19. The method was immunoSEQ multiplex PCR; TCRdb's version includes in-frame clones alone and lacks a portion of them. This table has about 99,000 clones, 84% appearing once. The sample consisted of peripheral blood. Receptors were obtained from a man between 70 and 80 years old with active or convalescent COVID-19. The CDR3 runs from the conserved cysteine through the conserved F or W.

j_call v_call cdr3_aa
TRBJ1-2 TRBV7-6 CASSLDTGGSGYTF
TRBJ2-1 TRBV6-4 CASSESSGGSNEQFF
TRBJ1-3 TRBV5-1 CASSLGDSGNTIYF
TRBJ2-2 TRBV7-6 CASSLGRGVTGELFF
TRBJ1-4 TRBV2 CASSPRGSVSIPPTNEKLFF
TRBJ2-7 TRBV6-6 CASGDRTVEQYF
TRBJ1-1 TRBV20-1 CGLQMNTEAFF
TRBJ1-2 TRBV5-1 CASSRGTGQGGYTF
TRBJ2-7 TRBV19 CASIAGGTGINEQYF
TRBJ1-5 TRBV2 CASRRGQGDQPQHF
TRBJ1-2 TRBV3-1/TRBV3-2 CASASSGGRYGYTF
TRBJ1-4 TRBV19 CASSSSGATNEKLFF
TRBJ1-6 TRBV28 CASKQGSDNSPLHF
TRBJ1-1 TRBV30 CAWRKGGANMNTEAFF
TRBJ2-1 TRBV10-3 CAISAAGLNNEQFF
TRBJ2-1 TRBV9 CASSVGAGSYNEQFF
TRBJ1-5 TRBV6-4 CASSRDRGRQPQHF
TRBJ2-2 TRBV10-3 CAISVGGPESGELFF
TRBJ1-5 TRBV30 CAWSVGLTGRPNQPQHF
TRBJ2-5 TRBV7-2 CASSLRTSWETQYF
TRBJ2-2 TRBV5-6 CASSFWTGDTGELFF
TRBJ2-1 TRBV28 CASSLLLADNEQFF
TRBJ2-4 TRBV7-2 CASSLAGTGLSF
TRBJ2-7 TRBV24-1 CATSKTGADEQYF
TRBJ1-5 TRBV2 CASSFRKGQGGQPQHF
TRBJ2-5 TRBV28 CASSLSGQGAGETQYF
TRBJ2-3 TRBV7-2 CASSSMGRFTDTQYF
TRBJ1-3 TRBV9 CASSISLTGSSGNTIYF
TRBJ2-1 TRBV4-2 CASSHSEGTGDQFF
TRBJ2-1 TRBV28 CASSFGLAGGSSYNEQFF
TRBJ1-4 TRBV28 CASRRTENEKLFF
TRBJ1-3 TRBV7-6 CASSSGRASGNTIYF
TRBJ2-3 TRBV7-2 CASSLGLATSTDTQYF
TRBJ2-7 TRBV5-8 CASSRGDSYNEQYF
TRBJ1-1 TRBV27 CASRGVAEAFF
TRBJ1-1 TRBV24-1 CATSGQAGGEAFF
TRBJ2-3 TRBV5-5 CASRDRGDTQYF
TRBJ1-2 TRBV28 CASRSSGGPNYGYTF